This TCR beta chain was sequenced during a study of blood T cell repertoires in COVID-19. At the level of the study: PBMCs, B-cell-depleted T cells, or T cells provided the cDNA or gDNA that made up the material.

The CDR3 runs to 15 residues. V shed 4 bases and J shed 0 bases, with 10 bases lying between them. Germline CDR1 and CDR2: SGHNT and YYREEE (reference sequence). Assay used: immunoSEQ multiplex PCR; TCRdb lists only in-frame clones, some missing. The table includes about 320,000 clones, roughly 88% detected once. This clone occurred once. The clonotype was recovered from a woman between 45 and 65 years old with acute or convalescent COVID-19. The sample comprised peripheral blood. The chain carries TRBV5-4 and TRBJ1-4; D not certain. In nucleotides, the CDR3 is TGTGCCAGCAGCCCCGAGCCCTCAACTAATGAAAAACTGTTTTTT. Translation gives CASSPEPSTNEKLFF.